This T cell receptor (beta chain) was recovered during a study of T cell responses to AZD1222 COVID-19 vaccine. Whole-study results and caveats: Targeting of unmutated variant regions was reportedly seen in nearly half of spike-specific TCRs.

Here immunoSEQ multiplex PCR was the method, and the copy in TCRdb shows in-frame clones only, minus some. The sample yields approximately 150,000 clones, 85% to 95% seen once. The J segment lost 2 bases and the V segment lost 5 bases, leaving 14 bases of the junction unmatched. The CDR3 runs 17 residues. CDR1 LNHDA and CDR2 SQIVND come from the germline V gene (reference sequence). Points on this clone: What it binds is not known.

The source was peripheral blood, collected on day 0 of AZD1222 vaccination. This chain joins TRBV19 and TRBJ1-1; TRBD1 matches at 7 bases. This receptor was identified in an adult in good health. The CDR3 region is CASSLRQGSSANTEAFF. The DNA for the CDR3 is TGTGCCAGTAGTCTTCGACAGGGCAGCTCCGCTAACACTGAAGCTTTCTTT.